This T cell receptor (beta chain) originates from a study of T cell changes during pregnancy in multiple sclerosis (dated by TCRdb to between 2018 and 2020). About the investigation overall: Changes in the T cell repertoire over the course of pregnancy were examined in this study in women with multiple sclerosis.

Including cysteine and phenylalanine, the CDR3 has 16 amino acids. Of all the DNA, just the CDR3 is kept, 48 bases in frame from base 1. Per the germline V gene, MGHRA is the CDR1 and YSYEKL is the CDR2. V is reduced by 2 bases and J by 4 bases, leaving a spacing of 15 bases between them. Turning to this clone: Its antigen specificity is not known. Base qualities are not provided; no much larger clone lies one nucleotide away.

The library was made by the immunoSEQ multiplex PCR assay. Not all clones reach the TCRdb copy of this immuneACCESS table, which keeps in-frame sequences only. Checked studies attribute under half of the gap to unresolved V genes and leave the rest unexplained. This sample lists approximately 70,000 clones; roughly nine tenths were detected once. 0.7% to 0.9% of the sample goes to the ten largest clones. Rearrangement joined TRBV4-1 to TRBJ1-5; 5 matching bases give a weak D call of TRBD1. The sample was peripheral blood, taken in the first trimester of pregnancy. The origin of this receptor is a female donor in good health, enrolled as a control in a pregnancy study. The CDR3 protein is CASSQIVRQTNQPQHF. The DNA reads as follows: TGCGCCAGCAGCCAAATAGTGAGACAGACAAATCAGCCCCAGCATTTT.